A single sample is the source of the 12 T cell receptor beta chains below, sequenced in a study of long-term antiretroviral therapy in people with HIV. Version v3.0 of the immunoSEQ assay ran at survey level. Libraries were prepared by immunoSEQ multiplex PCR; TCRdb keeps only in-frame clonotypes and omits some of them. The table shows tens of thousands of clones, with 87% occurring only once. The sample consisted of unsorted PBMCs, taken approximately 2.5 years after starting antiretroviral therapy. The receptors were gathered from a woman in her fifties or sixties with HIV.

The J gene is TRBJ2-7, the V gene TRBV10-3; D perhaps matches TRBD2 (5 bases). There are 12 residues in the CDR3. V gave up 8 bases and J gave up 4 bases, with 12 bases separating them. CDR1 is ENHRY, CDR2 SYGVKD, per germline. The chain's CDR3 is CAISRDSYEQYF. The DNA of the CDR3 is TGTGCCATCTCCCGGGATAGTTACGAGCAGTACTTC.

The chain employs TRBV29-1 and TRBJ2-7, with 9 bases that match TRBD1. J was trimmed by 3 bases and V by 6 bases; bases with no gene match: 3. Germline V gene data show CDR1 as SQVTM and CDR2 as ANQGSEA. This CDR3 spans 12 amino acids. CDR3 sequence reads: CSVRDRDYEQYF. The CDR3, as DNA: TGCAGCGTCCGGGACAGGGACTACGAGCAGTACTTC.

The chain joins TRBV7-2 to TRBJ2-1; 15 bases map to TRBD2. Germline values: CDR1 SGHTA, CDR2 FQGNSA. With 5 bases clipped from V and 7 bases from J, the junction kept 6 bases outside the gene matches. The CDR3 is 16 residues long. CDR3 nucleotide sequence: TGTGCCAGCAGCCCGGGACTAGCGGGAGGACAGAATGAGCAGTTCTTC. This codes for CASSPGLAGGQNEQFF.

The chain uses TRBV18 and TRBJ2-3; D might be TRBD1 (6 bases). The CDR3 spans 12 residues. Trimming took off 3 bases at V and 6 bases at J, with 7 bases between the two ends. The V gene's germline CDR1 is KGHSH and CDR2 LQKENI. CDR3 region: CASSPQGDTQYF. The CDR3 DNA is TGTGCCAGCTCACCCCAGGGGGATACGCAGTATTTT.

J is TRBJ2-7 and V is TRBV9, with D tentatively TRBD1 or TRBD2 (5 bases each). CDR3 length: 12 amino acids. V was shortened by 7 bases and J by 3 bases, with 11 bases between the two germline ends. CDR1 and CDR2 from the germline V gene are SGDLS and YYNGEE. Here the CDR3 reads CASGGPSYEQYF. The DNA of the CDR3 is TGTGCCAGCGGGGGACCGAGCTACGAGCAGTACTTC.

The CDR3 coding sequence is TGTGCCAGTATGAGGGAAACCGGGGAGCTGTTTTTT. Its translation is CASMRETGELFF. This sequence joins TRBV19 and TRBJ2-2; D is perhaps TRBD2 (5 bases). In germline, CDR1 is LNHDA, CDR2 SQIVND (reference sequence). This CDR3 contains 12 residues. V dropped 7 bases and J dropped 5 bases, with 8 bases sitting between them.

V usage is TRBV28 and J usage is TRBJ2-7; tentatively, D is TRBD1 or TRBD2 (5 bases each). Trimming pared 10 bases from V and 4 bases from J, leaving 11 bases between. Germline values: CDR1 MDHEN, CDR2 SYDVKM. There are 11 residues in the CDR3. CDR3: CAIGAPYEQYF. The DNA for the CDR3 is TGTGCCATCGGGGCACCATACGAGCAGTACTTC.

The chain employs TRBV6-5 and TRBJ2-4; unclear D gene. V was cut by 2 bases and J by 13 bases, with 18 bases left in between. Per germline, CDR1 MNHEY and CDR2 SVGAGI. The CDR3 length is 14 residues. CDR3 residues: CASSYVNERGKQYF. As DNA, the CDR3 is TGTGCCAGCAGTTACGTGAATGAGCGTGGCAAACAGTACTTC.

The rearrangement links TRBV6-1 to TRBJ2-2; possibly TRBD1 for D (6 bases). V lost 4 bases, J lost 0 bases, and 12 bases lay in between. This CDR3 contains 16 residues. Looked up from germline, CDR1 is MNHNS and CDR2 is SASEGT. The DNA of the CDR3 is TGTGCCAGCAGTGCTTGGGGGCGCGCGAACACCGGGGAGCTGTTTTTT. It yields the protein CASSAWGRANTGELFF.

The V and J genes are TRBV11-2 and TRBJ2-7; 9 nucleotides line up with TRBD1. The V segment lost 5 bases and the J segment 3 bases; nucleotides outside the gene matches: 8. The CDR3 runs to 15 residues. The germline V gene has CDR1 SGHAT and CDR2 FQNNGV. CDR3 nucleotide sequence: TGTGCCAGCAGCCGACATCAGACAGGGGGCTACGAGCAGTACTTC. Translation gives CASSRHQTGGYEQYF.

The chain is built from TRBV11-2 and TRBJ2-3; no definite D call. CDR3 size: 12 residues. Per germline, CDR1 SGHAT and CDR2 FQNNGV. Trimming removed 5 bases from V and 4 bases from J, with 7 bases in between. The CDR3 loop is CASSPWSDTQYF. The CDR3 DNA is TGTGCCAGCAGCCCCTGGTCAGATACGCAGTATTTT.

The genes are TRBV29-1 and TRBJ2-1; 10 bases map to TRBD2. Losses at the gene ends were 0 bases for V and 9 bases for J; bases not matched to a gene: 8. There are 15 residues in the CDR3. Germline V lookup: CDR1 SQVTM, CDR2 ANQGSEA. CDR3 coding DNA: TGCAGCGTTGAAGAGGGTAGCGGGAGGTGGGGTGAGCAGTTCTTC. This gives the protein CSVEEGSGRWGEQFF.